This T cell receptor beta chain stems from a study of T cells after posttransplantation cyclophosphamide (dated by TCRdb to the mid-2010s). At the level of the whole study: Using TRB sequencing, the study followed how the T cell repertoire reconstituted after myeloablative bone marrow transplantation in which posttransplantation cyclophosphamide served as GVHD prophylaxis. Samples from some 40 PTCy-treated patients, along with samples from approximately 15 of their related bone marrow donors, underwent antigen receptor sequencing. Blood from all 35 or so PTCy patients with 1-year posttransplant specimens was subjected to TRB sequencing. In 3 patients, up to about 3 additional blood samples taken between 2 and 5.2 years after transplant also underwent TRB sequencing, as did pretransplant blood from several patients. Because TRA and TRB clonality were tightly correlated in 9 samples, subsequent TCR analyses were focused on TRB only. Public TRB sequences were checked against a database of over 3,000 sequences associated with responses to pathogens, tumor antigens, self-antigens and alloantigens.

Measured from the cysteine to the phenylalanine, the CDR3 is 14 residues long. The CDR3 DNA has 42 bases and is translated from base 1. V lost 4 bases and J lost 4 bases, and the count of bases not matched to a germline gene is 3. For CDR1 and CDR2, the germline V gene lists SGHTA and FQGTGA. For this clone: Its antigen remains unidentified. There are no base qualities to consult, and no much larger clone falls within one base.

On the day of marrow donation, related bone marrow donors gave peripheral blood samples. Peripheral blood and bone marrow mononuclear cells were isolated by Ficoll-Hypaque density centrifugation and were cryopreserved. TRB sequencing was run on genomic DNA with either the immunoSEQ assay at survey resolution or the hsTCRB kit. In the original analysis: The immunoSEQ software was used for initial read processing, and the LymphoSeq R package was used for repertoire analyses. For each TRB dataset, clonality was calculated as 1 minus normalized Shannon entropy, and the Gini coefficient was computed as well. Phenotypes of unsorted samples were inferred by mapping TRB sequences from sorted subsets of the recipient or donor onto the same recipient's unsorted samples. TCRdb's version of the immuneACCESS table is confined to in-frame rearrangements and falls short of the full clone set. An unresolved V gene accounts for under half of the shortfall where checked; the remainder is of unknown origin. Clone size and V and J calls were adopted from that table, with D and trimming inferred from the DNA. The sample profile shows 50,000 to 60,000 clones; roughly 94% of them were found once. Together, the top ten hold roughly 3.1% of the sample.

Results the study describes overall, beyond this receptor: The TRB repertoires of T cells infiltrating skin or the GI tract showed only limited overlap with the TRB repertoires found in blood. Donor-recipient similarity was low at 1-2 months but rose over the first year, and later blood repertoires were often dominated by donor CD8+ memory clones. Across a few dozen patients, TRB clonality was highly associated with recipient CMV seropositivity and CMV reactivation, and diversity in PTCy patients was similar to diversity in CNI/methotrexate controls.

The source is a woman younger than 45 in good health and a related stem cell transplant donor. The sequence is built from TRBV7-3 and TRBJ2-3; TRBD1 agrees with 9 junctional bases. The sequencing sample was made of PBMCs. The DNA sequence is as follows: TGTGCCAGCAGCTCGGGACAGGGATCAGATACGCAGTATTTT. It is translated as CASSSGQGSDTQYF.